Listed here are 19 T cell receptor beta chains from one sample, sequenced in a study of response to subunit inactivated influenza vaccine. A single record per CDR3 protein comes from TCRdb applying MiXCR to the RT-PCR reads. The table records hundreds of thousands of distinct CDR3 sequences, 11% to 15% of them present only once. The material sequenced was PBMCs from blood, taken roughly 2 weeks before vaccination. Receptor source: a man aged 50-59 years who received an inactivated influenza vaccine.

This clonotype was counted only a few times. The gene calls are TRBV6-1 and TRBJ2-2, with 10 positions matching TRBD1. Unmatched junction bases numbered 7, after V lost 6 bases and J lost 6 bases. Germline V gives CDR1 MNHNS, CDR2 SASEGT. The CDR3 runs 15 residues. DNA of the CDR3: TGTGCCAGCAGAGGACAGGGGGTTTTCTCCGGGGAGCTGTTTTTT. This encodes CASRGQGVFSGELFF.

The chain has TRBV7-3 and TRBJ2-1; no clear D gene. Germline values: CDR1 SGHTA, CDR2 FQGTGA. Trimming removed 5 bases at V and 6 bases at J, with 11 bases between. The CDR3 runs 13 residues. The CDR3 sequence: CASSPRLSNEQFF. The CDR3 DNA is TGTGCCAGCAGCCCACGGTTGAGCAATGAGCAGTTCTTC.

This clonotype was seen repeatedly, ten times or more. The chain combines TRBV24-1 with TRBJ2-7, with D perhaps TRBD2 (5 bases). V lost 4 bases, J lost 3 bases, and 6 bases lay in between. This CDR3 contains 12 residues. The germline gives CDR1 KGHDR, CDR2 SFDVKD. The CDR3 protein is CATSDRDYEQYF. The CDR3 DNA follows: TGTGCCACCAGTGACCGGGACTACGAGCAGTACTTC.

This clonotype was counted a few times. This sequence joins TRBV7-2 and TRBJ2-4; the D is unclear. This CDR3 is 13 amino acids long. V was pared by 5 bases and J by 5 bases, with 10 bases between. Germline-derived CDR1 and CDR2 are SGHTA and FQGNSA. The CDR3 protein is CASSPGRENIQYF. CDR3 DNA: TGTGCCAGCAGCCCGGGCCGGGAAAACATTCAGTACTTC.

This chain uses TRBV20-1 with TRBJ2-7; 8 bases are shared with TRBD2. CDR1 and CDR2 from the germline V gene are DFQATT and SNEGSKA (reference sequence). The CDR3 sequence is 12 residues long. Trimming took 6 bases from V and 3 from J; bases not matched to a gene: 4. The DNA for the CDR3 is TGCAGTGCCACTAGCGGAGTCTACGAGCAGTACTTC. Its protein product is CSATSGVYEQYF.

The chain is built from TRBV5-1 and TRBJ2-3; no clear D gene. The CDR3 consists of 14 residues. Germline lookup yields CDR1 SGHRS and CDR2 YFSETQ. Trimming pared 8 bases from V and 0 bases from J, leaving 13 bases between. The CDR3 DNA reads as TGCGCCAGTAATTCAGGCTCTAGCACAGATACGCAGTATTTT. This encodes CASNSGSSTDTQYF.

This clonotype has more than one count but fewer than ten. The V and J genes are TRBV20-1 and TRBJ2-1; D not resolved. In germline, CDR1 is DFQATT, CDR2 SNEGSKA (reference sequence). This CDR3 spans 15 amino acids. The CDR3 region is CRAGTPGLGHNEQFF. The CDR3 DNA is TGCAGGGCTGGAACTCCGGGCCTCGGGCACAATGAGCAGTTCTTC.

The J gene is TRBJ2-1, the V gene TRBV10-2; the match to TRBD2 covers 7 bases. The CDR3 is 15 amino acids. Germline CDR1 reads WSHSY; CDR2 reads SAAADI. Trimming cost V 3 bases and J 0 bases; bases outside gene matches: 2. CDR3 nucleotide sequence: TGCGCCAGCAGTGACGGGAGGAGCTCCTACAATGAGCAGTTCTTC. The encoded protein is CASSDGRSSYNEQFF.

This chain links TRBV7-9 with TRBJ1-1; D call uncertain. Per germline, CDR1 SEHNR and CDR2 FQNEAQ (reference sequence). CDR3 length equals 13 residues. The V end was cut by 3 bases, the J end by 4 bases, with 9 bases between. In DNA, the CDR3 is TGTGCCAGCAGCTTGGGGTCCACCACTGAAGCTTTCTTT. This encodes CASSLGSTTEAFF.

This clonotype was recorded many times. CDR3: CASRPGMGNTIYF. CDR3 DNA sequence: TGTGCCAGCAGACCGGGGATGGGGAACACCATATATTTT. This chain links TRBV12-3 or TRBV12-4 with TRBJ1-3; D call uncertain. Trimming removed 6 bases at V and 7 bases at J, with 13 bases between. The CDR3 loop spans 13 amino acids.

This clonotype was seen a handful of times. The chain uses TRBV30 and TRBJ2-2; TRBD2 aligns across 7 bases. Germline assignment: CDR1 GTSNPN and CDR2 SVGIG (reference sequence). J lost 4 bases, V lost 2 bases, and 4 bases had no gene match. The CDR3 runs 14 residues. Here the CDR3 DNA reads TGTGCCTGGAGTCGGGTAGCGGGCACCGGGGAGCTGTTTTTT. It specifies CAWSRVAGTGELFF. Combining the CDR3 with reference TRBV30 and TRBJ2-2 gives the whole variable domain SQTIHQWPATLVQPVGSPLSLECTVEGTSNPNLYWYRQAAGRGLQLLFYSVGIGQISSEVPQNLSASRPQDRQFILSSKKLLLSDSGFYLCAWSRVAGTGELFFGEGSRLTVL.

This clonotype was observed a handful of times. The CDR3 region is CSVNGQTGARYTF. The DNA of the CDR3 is TGCAGCGTTAACGGACAGACTGGGGCTCGCTACACCTTC. The chain joins TRBV29-1 to TRBJ1-2; tentative D call: TRBD1 (6 bases). Germline V gene data show CDR1 as SQVTM and CDR2 as ANQGSEA. The CDR3 spans 13 residues. V lost 5 bases and J 9 bases, leaving 19 bases between the germline ends.

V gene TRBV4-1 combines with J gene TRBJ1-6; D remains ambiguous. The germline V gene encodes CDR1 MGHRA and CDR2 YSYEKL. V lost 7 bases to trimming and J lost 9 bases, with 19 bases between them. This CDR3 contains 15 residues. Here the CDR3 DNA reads TGCGCCAGCAAGAAATCGGTTCTGGAGGCTTCACCCCTCCACTTT. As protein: CASKKSVLEASPLHF.

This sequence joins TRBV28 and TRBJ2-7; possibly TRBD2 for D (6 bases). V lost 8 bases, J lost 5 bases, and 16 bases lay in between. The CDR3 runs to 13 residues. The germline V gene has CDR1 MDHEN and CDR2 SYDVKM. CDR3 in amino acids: CASEEGSDHEQYF. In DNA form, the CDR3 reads TGTGCCAGCGAGGAGGGATCTGACCACGAGCAGTACTTC.

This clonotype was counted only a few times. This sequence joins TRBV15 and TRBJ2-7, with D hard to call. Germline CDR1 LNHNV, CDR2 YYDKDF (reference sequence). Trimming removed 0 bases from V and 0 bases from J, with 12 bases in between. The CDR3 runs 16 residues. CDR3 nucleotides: TGTGCCACCAGCAGAGATCGGGCAGATCTCTCCTACGAGCAGTACTTC. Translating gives CATSRDRADLSYEQYF.

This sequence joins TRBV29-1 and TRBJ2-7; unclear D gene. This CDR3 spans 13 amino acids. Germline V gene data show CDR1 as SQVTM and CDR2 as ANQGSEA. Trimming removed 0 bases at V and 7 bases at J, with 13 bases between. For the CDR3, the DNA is TGCAGCGTTGAAGAGGCCAGGCGTGGGGAGCAGTACTTC. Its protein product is CSVEEARRGEQYF.

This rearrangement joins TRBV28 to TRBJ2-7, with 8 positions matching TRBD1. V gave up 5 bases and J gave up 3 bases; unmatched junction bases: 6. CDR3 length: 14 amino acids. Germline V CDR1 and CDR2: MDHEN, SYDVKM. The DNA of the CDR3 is TGTGCCAGCAGTATCCAGGGGGCGTACTACGAGCAGTACTTC. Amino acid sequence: CASSIQGAYYEQYF.

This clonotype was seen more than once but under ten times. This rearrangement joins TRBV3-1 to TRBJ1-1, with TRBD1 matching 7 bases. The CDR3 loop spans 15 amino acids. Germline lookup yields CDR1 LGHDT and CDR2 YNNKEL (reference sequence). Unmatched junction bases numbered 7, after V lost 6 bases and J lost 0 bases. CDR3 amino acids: CASRQTGALNTEAFF. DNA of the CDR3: TGTGCCAGCAGACAAACAGGGGCCTTGAACACTGAAGCTTTCTTT. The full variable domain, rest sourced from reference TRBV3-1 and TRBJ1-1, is DTAVSQTPKYLVTQMGNDKSIKCEQNLGHDTMYWYKQDSKKFLKIMFSYNNKELIINETVPNRFSPKSPDKAHLNLHINSLELGDSAVYFCASRQTGALNTEAFFGQGTRLTVV.

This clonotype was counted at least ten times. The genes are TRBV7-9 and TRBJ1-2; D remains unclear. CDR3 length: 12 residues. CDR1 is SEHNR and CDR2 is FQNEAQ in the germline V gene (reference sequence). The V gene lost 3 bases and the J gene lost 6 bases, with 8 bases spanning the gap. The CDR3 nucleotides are TGTGCCAGCAGCTTGGGAGGAGATGGCTACACCTTC. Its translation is CASSLGGDGYTF. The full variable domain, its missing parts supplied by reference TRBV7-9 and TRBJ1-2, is DTGVSQNPRHKITKRGQNVTFRCDPISEHNRLYWYRQTLGQGPEFLTYFQNEAQLEKSRLLSDRFSAERPKGSFSTLEIQRTEQGDSAMYLCASSLGGDGYTFGSGTRLTVV.